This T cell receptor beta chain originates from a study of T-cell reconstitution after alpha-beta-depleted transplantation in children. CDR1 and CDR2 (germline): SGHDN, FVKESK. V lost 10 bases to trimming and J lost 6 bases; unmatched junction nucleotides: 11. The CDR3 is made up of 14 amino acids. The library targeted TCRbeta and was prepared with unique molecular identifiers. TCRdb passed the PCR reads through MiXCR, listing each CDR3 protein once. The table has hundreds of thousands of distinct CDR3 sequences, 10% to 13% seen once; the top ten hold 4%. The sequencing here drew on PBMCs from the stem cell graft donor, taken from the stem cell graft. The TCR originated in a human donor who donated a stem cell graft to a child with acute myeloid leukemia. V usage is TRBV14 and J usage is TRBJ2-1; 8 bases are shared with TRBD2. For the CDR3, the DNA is TGTGCCAACCAAGGTCGGGAGGGGCGCAATGAGCAGTTCTTC. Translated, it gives CANQGREGRNEQFF.